The following is a T cell receptor (beta chain) sequence with its context. The sample comes from a study of identifying expanded T cells in peripheral blood. Profiling relied on immunoSEQ multiplex PCR, and the TCRdb table lists in-frame clones only, not all of them. The sample includes around 120,000 clones, about 80% of them seen just once. This TCR came from a person between 18 and 75 years old in good health. The specimen sequenced was blood.

CDR3 nucleotides: TGCAGCGTTGAAACAGGGGCCCAGGGGGCCGAGCAGTACTTC. This gives the protein CSVETGAQGAEQYF. The rearrangement links TRBV29-1 to TRBJ2-7, with 8 bases aligning to TRBD1. The CDR3 totals 14 residues. The germline CDR1 and CDR2 sequences are SQVTM and ANQGSEA. With V trimmed by 2 bases and J by 6 bases, 9 bases remained unmatched.